This is a list of T cell receptor beta chains from one sample in a study of Graves' ophthalmopathy and Graves' hyperthyroidism. TCRdb reprocessed the multiplex PCR reads with MiXCR, giving one entry per CDR3 protein. The table records some 370,000 distinct CDR3 sequences, about a sixth of them present only once. Material for sequencing was peripheral blood. The receptors stem from an adult woman with stable Graves' hyperthyroidism. The CDR3 runs from the conserved cysteine through the conserved F or W. Each record gives: V gene, CDR3 length, D gene, J gene, clone size, CDR3 protein, CDR3 DNA. D genes are given only for firm matches. Size values are once, few and many counts, or a class for expanded clones, and some rows have none.

TRBV28	15	TRBD2	TRBJ2-7	many	CASQGEGRERYEQYF	TGTGCCAGCCAAGGGGAAGGGCGGGAGCGGTACGAGCAGTACTTC
TRBV6-1	15	NA	TRBJ2-5	many	CASIYRQVGSETQYF	TGTGCCAGCATATATAGACAGGTCGGGTCGGAGACCCAGTACTTC
TRBV6-1	11	NA	TRBJ1-2	many	CASSDRAGYTF	TGTGCCAGCAGTGATAGAGCGGGCTACACCTTC
TRBV12-3/TRBV12-4	15	TRBD1	TRBJ2-7	many	CASRERDRGLYEQYF	TGTGCCAGCAGAGAAAGGGACAGGGGGCTGTACGAGCAGTACTTC
TRBV5-4	18	TRBD1	TRBJ1-1	NA	CASSLGRDRGRLDTEAFF	TGTGCCAGCAGCTTGGGCCGGGACAGGGGGCGCTTGGACACTGAAGCTTTCTTT
TRBV6-1	16	NA	TRBJ1-2	many	CATRRPRLRDGYGYTF	TGTGCCACCAGACGGCCCCGATTGAGGGACGGCTATGGCTACACCTTC
TRBV10-1	14	NA	TRBJ2-7	many	CASSDSRQLYEQYF	TGCGCCAGCAGTGATTCGAGACAGCTCTACGAGCAGTACTTC
TRBV29-1	13	NA	TRBJ1-1	many	CSVEVAQYTEAFF	TGCAGCGTTGAAGTGGCTCAGTACACTGAAGCTTTCTTT
TRBV6-2/TRBV6-3	13	NA	TRBJ2-2	many	CASIDTNTGELFF	TGTGCCAGCATCGATACGAACACCGGGGAGCTGTTTTTT
TRBV28	13	NA	TRBJ1-2	many	CASSLLTGNGYTF	TGTGCCAGCAGCCTTCTAACAGGGAATGGCTACACCTTC
TRBV18	14	NA	TRBJ2-7	NA	CASSPGPTSYEQYF	TGTGCCAGCTCACCAGGACCTACTTCCTACGAGCAGTACTTC
TRBV15	15	TRBD2	TRBJ2-7	many	CATSYSLALAYEQYF	TGTGCCACCAGCTACTCACTAGCGCTAGCCTACGAGCAGTACTTC
TRBV6-1	13	NA	TRBJ2-3	NA	CASRRLGQDTQYF	TGTGCCAGCAGAAGACTGGGACAAGATACGCAGTATTTT
TRBV7-8	14	NA	TRBJ2-7	many	CASSLGSGGYEQYF	TGTGCCAGCAGCTTAGGGAGCGGAGGGTACGAGCAGTACTTC
TRBV12-3/TRBV12-4	17	TRBD1	TRBJ2-5	many	CASSSPPPGTAQETQYF	TGTGCCAGCAGTTCTCCTCCCCCCGGGACAGCGCAAGAGACCCAGTACTTC
TRBV19	15	TRBD1	TRBJ1-1	many	CASIHGRTGSTEAFF	TGTGCCAGTATTCATGGGCGGACAGGGAGCACTGAAGCTTTCTTT
TRBV12-3/TRBV12-4	15	NA	TRBJ1-5	few	CASSPSGAGSQPQHF	TGTGCCAGCAGCCCTTCTGGGGCTGGATCCCAGCCCCAGCATTTT
TRBV7-3	14	TRBD2	TRBJ2-2	many	CASRQIGGSGELFF	TGTGCCAGCAGGCAAATCGGGGGGTCCGGGGAGCTGTTTTTT
TRBV7-3	13	TRBD1	TRBJ1-1	many	CASSTQGGNEAFF	TGTGCCAGCAGTACTCAGGGGGGTAATGAAGCTTTCTTT
TRBV2	15	NA	TRBJ1-6	few	CASSLQGFQNSPLHF	TGTGCCAGCAGCTTACAGGGTTTTCAGAATTCACCCCTCCACTTT
TRBV19	13	NA	TRBJ1-1	many	CASSYTGRTEAFF	TGTGCCAGTAGTTACACGGGCAGGACTGAAGCTTTCTTT
TRBV25-1	14	NA	TRBJ1-5	many	CASSENGSNQPQHF	TGTGCCAGCAGTGAAAATGGCAGCAATCAGCCCCAGCATTTT
TRBV6-2/TRBV6-3	12	NA	TRBJ2-7	many	CASSRFRYEQYF	TGTGCCAGCAGCCGCTTCAGATACGAGCAGTACTTC
TRBV7-3	13	TRBD1	TRBJ2-7	many	CASSLGTGREQYF	TGTGCCAGCAGCTTAGGGACAGGGCGCGAGCAGTACTTC
TRBV7-2	15	NA	TRBJ2-1	few	CASSSTEGYYNEQFF	TGTGCCAGCAGCTCCACCGAGGGGTACTACAATGAGCAGTTCTTC
TRBV19	14	NA	TRBJ2-7	NA	CASSKELSTYEQYF	TGTGCCAGTAGTAAAGAATTATCAACCTACGAGCAGTACTTC
TRBV6-9	13	NA	TRBJ1-6	NA	CASSYPGGEPLHF	TGTGCCAGCAGTTACCCGGGGGGAGAACCCCTCCACTTT
TRBV27	15	NA	TRBJ1-1	many	CASSFYGGGNTEAFF	TGTGCCAGCAGTTTTTATGGTGGGGGCAACACTGAAGCTTTCTTT
TRBV6-1	16	NA	TRBJ2-2	many	CASSEYAGTNTGELFF	TGTGCCAGCAGTGAATATGCGGGGACGAACACCGGGGAGCTGTTTTTT
TRBV9	15	NA	TRBJ2-2	NA	CASSGGAGYTGELFF	TGTGCCAGCAGCGGAGGTGCTGGCTACACCGGGGAGCTGTTTTTT
TRBV30	15	TRBD2	TRBJ2-2	many	CAWNRAGGGTGELFF	TGTGCCTGGAACCGCGCGGGGGGAGGGACCGGGGAGCTGTTTTTT
TRBV7-2	16	TRBD1	TRBJ2-7	NA	CASSLATGGRSYEQYF	TGTGCCAGCAGCTTAGCAACAGGGGGCCGTTCCTACGAGCAGTACTTC
TRBV6-1	16	TRBD1	TRBJ1-5	many	CASRRGTGASEQPQHF	TGTGCCAGCAGACGGGGGACAGGGGCAAGTGAGCAGCCCCAGCATTTT
TRBV19	14	TRBD1	TRBJ1-2	many	CASCSRDRERGYTF	TGTGCCAGTTGCTCTCGGGACAGGGAGCGTGGCTACACCTTC
TRBV19	13	NA	TRBJ1-1	many	CASSVLDGTEVFF	TGTGCCAGTAGTGTCCTGGATGGGACTGAAGTTTTCTTT
TRBV28	13	TRBD1	TRBJ1-1	many	CASSRDRGAEAFF	TGTGCCAGCAGCCGAGACAGGGGGGCTGAAGCTTTCTTT
TRBV20-1	14	TRBD1	TRBJ1-5	many	CSAEPQGAEQPQHF	TGCAGTGCGGAGCCGCAGGGGGCGGAACAGCCCCAGCATTTT
TRBV7-6	16	NA	TRBJ2-5	NA	CASSAPGAGWEETQYF	TGTGCCAGCAGCGCCCCCGGGGCGGGATGGGAAGAGACCCAGTACTTC
TRBV20-1	15	TRBD1	TRBJ2-4	many	CSARGQGAAKNIQYF	TGCAGTGCTAGAGGACAGGGGGCAGCCAAAAACATTCAGTACTTC
TRBV9	15	NA	TRBJ2-5	few	CASSVGQGLRETQYF	TGTGCCAGCAGCGTAGGACAGGGACTACGGGAGACCCAGTACTTC
TRBV28	18	NA	TRBJ2-7	many	CASSSSYQLGERRYEQYF	TGTGCCAGCAGTTCGTCTTACCAATTAGGGGAGAGGCGGTACGAGCAGTACTTC
TRBV4-1	14	NA	TRBJ2-5	many	CASSQDGTQETQYF	TGCGCCAGCAGCCAAGATGGGACGCAAGAGACCCAGTACTTC
TRBV6-5	15	NA	TRBJ1-1	many	CASSSLQNMNTEAFF	TGTGCCAGCAGTTCCTTACAGAACATGAACACTGAAGCTTTCTTT
TRBV12-3/TRBV12-4	15	NA	TRBJ2-4	NA	CASMITGVAKNIQYF	TGTGCCAGCATGATTACAGGCGTAGCCAAAAACATTCAGTACTTC
TRBV20-1	15	TRBD1	TRBJ2-5	NA	CSAKDPGQGKETQYF	TGCAGTGCTAAAGACCCGGGACAGGGGAAAGAGACCCAGTACTTC
TRBV11-1	17	NA	TRBJ1-1	NA	CASSFLTGAPRRTEAFF	TGTGCCAGCAGCTTCCTAACCGGGGCCCCCCGTCGGACTGAAGCTTTCTTT
TRBV7-6	20	NA	TRBJ2-2	many	CASSFIAQIQGQVGTGELFF	TGTGCCAGCAGTTTTATTGCACAGATCCAGGGTCAAGTGGGCACCGGGGAGCTGTTTTTT
TRBV15	15	TRBD1	TRBJ2-5	NA	CATSIGTGGGETQYF	TGTGCCACCAGCATCGGGACAGGGGGCGGGGAGACCCAGTACTTC
TRBV2	16	NA	TRBJ1-5	many	CASGRDPINSNQPQHF	TGTGCCAGCGGCCGAGACCCGATCAATAGCAATCAGCCCCAGCATTTT
TRBV5-1	14	NA	TRBJ1-2	few	CASSLGDGPYGYTF	TGCGCCAGCAGCTTGGGGGACGGACCCTATGGCTACACCTTC
TRBV5-1	18	NA	TRBJ2-2	NA	CASSLVLGLAKNTGELFF	TGCGCCAGCAGCTTGGTCTTGGGGCTAGCGAAGAACACCGGGGAGCTGTTTTTT
TRBV12-3/TRBV12-4	13	NA	TRBJ1-1	few	CASSLDRNTEACF	TGTGCCAGCAGTCTTGACAGGAACACTGAGGCTTGCTTT
TRBV6-5	16	NA	TRBJ1-6	many	CASSLVADSYNSPLHF	TGTGCCAGCAGTCTAGTGGCCGACTCCTATAATTCACCCCTCCACTTT
TRBV6-2/TRBV6-3	15	NA	TRBJ2-7	many	CAIAGGGTVHYEQYF	TGTGCCATCGCTGGAGGGGGGACCGTTCACTACGAGCAGTACTTC